This T cell receptor (beta chain) was recovered during a study of naive and memory T cell subsets. Study-level findings and limits: Possibly reflecting memory cells re-expressing CD45RA, a few larger clonotypes occurred in naive repertoires, especially CD8.

The CDR3 has 13 residues. Per the germline V gene, CDR1 is LGHNA and CDR2 is YSLEER. Trimming took off 3 bases at V and 3 bases at J, with 8 bases between the two ends. Worth noting for this clonotype: Its target is not known.

Two oligonucleotides, mixed equimolar, formed the beta constant-region primer covering TRBC1 and TRBC2. Nested alpha and beta constant-region primers with the SP2 primer drove four PCR rounds on ligated cDNA. Via MiXCR, TCRdb re-called the UMI-ligation and nested PCR reads, giving one row per CDR3 protein. The table records roughly 100,000 distinct CDR3 sequences, about 14% of them present only once. This clonotype was obtained from a human donor in good health. The specimen sequenced was naive CD8+ T cells from blood. This sequence joins TRBV4-3 and TRBJ1-1; possible D gene TRBD1, 6 bases. The CDR3 DNA follows: TGCGCCAGCAGCCAGAAGGGGGACACTGAAGCTTTCTTT. Translated: CASSQKGDTEAFF.